Listed below are T cell receptor beta chains from one sample, sequenced in a study of T cells in Graves' hyperthyroidism and ophthalmopathy. TCRdb reprocessed the multiplex PCR reads with MiXCR, giving one entry per CDR3 protein. The sample records 350,000 or so distinct CDR3 sequences, roughly 20% being singletons. The sequenced material came from blood. The origin of the receptors is a woman in her forties or fifties with Graves' hyperthyroidism. Both conserved end residues are part of each CDR3. D genes are given only for firm matches. Size tells how often a clone was seen (once, few, many) or the class of an expanded clone, and some rows leave it out.

j_call | clone_size | d_call | v_call | cdr3_nt | cdr3_aa
TRBJ2-3 | many | TRBD2 | TRBV27 | TGTGCCAGCAGTCCTAGGACTAGCGGGAGACCAGATACGCAGTATTTT | CASSPRTSGRPDTQYF
TRBJ1-1 | few | - | TRBV15 | TGTGCCACCAGCAGAACCTATGGACAGAACACTGAAGCTTTCTTT | CATSRTYGQNTEAFF
TRBJ1-5 | - | TRBD1 | TRBV19 | TGTGCCAGTACCGAGGGACAGGGGGATAGGGGCAATCAGCCCCAGCATTTT | CASTEGQGDRGNQPQHF
TRBJ1-2 | - | - | TRBV6-1 | TGTGCCAGCAGTGATGGAGGAGCCCTCCATGGCTACACCTTC | CASSDGGALHGYTF
TRBJ2-1 | few | - | TRBV6-4 | TGTGCCAGCAGTTATACGGGAGAGACTGAGCAGTTCTTC | CASSYTGETEQFF
TRBJ1-5 | - | - | TRBV28 | TGTGCCGAGGGGGAAGGAAATCAGCCCCAGCATTTT | CAEGEGNQPQHF
TRBJ1-1 | many | - | TRBV7-9 | TGTGCCAGCAGCTTAGAGATGGACACTGAAGCTTTCTTT | CASSLEMDTEAFF
TRBJ2-1 | many | TRBD2 | TRBV2 | TGTGCCAGCAGTGTTTCTAGCGGGGGGGCGCTCAATGAGCAGTTCTTC | CASSVSSGGALNEQFF
TRBJ2-7 | - | - | TRBV28 | TGTGCCAGCAGTTTCCCCAGGGCAGGGGAAATAATGGAGCAGTACTTC | CASSFPRAGEIMEQYF
TRBJ2-3 | many | - | TRBV2 | TGTGCCAGCAGTGAAAAGGAACTGGGCTTTCGGGATACGCAGTATTTT | CASSEKELGFRDTQYF
TRBJ2-7 | many | - | TRBV28 | TGTGCCAGCAGTGACAGGTCCTACGAGCAGTACTTC | CASSDRSYEQYF
TRBJ2-7 | - | - | TRBV7-9 | TGTGCCAGCAGCTTAGGAGGAGGGGACTCCTACGAGCAGTACTTC | CASSLGGGDSYEQYF
TRBJ2-5 | many | TRBD2 | TRBV5-8 | TGTGCCAGCAGCTCTGCGGGGGGGCGGGAGACCCAGTACTTC | CASSSAGGRETQYF
TRBJ2-3 | many | - | TRBV7-9 | TGTGCCAGCAGCTTAGCGGCCCCCAGCGATACGCAGTATTTT | CASSLAAPSDTQYF
TRBJ2-2 | once | - | TRBV7-6 | TGTGCCAGCAGCTTAGAGAGAGAAGGTTTGAACACCGGGGAGCTGTTTTTT | CASSLEREGLNTGELFF
TRBJ2-2 | few | - | TRBV19 | TGTGCCAGTAGTAGAAGGAACCTTGCGAACACCGGGGAGCTGTTTTTT | CASSRRNLANTGELFF
TRBJ2-1 | few | TRBD2 | TRBV6-1 | TGTGCCAGCAAGGGTCCTAGCGGCCCGAGCTCCTACAATGAGCAGTTCTTC | CASKGPSGPSSYNEQFF
TRBJ2-3 | many | TRBD2 | TRBV6-2/TRBV6-3 | TGTGCCAGCAGTTACTCTAGCGGGGGGGTCGCAGATACGCAGTATTTT | CASSYSSGGVADTQYF
TRBJ1-1 | many | TRBD1 | TRBV5-1 | TGCGCCAGCAGCACGACAGGGGCAGGCACTGAAGCTTTCTTT | CASSTTGAGTEAFF
TRBJ1-1 | many | - | TRBV6-2/TRBV6-3 | TGTGCCAGCAGTTACGTGGGCACTGAAGCTTTCTTT | CASSYVGTEAFF
TRBJ2-2 | many | TRBD2 | TRBV6-1 | TGTGCCAGCAGAATGACTAGCGGGGAGACCGGGGAGCTGTTTTTT | CASRMTSGETGELFF
TRBJ2-5 | few | - | TRBV5-1 | TGCGCCAGCAGCCGAGGAAGTTTCGGAGGGGAGACCCAGTACTTC | CASSRGSFGGETQYF
TRBJ2-3 | - | TRBD1 | TRBV10-3 | TGTGCCATCAGGGCAGGGGGCGCGACCACAGATACGCAGTATTTT | CAIRAGGATTDTQYF
TRBJ1-4 | many | TRBD1 | TRBV18 | TGTGCCAGCTCACCACCCGACAGGGAATGGAAACTGTTTTTT | CASSPPDREWKLFF
TRBJ2-5 | - | - | TRBV5-1 | TGCGCCAGCAGCCCCTATTTGGGGCTCGGAGAGACCCAGTACTTC | CASSPYLGLGETQYF
TRBJ2-2 | - | - | TRBV18 | TGTGCCAGCTCACCGGCGACAGGGCGGGGGAACACCGGGGAGCTGTTTTTT | CASSPATGRGNTGELFF
TRBJ2-3 | many | - | TRBV27 | TGTGCCAGCAGCCCGACAGACATCCTTGGTACGCAGTATTTT | CASSPTDILGTQYF
TRBJ1-1 | - | - | TRBV7-9 | TGTGCCAGCAGCTTAGGCGGCCGCAGAGGCACTGAAGCTTTCTTT | CASSLGGRRGTEAFF
TRBJ1-5 | few | - | TRBV6-5 | TGTGCCAGCAGTTATTCCGCGGGCCAGCCCCAGCATTTT | CASSYSAGQPQHF
TRBJ2-2 | many | - | TRBV12-3/TRBV12-4 | TGTGCCAGCGGCAGAGCCGGGGAGCTGTTTTTT | CASGRAGELFF
TRBJ2-1 | few | TRBD2 | TRBV7-9 | TGTGCCAGCAGCTTAGCTAGCGGGAGGGCCCTCTACAATGAGCAGTTCTTC | CASSLASGRALYNEQFF
TRBJ2-3 | few | TRBD1 | TRBV6-1 | TGTGCCAGCAGTCCTAACTACGACAGGGGCCCAGATACGCAGTATTTT | CASSPNYDRGPDTQYF
TRBJ2-7 | many | TRBD2 | TRBV11-2 | TGTGCCAGCAGCTTAACTAGCGGAGGGCAGTACTTC | CASSLTSGGQYF
TRBJ2-1 | few | - | TRBV4-1 | TGCGCCAGCAGCCAGGGTGGCATGGAGGGAGGTGGATACAATGAGCAGTTCTTC | CASSQGGMEGGGYNEQFF
TRBJ1-1 | few | - | TRBV18 | TGTGCCAGCTCACCCGACAGTGGTGAAGCTTTCTTT | CASSPDSGEAFF
TRBJ2-1 | many | - | TRBV7-8 | TGTGCCAGCAGCTTAGACATAAATTACTACAATGAGCAGTTCTTC | CASSLDINYYNEQFF
TRBJ2-1 | many | TRBD2 | TRBV18 | TGTGCCAGCTCAACTTCAGCCGGGACTAGCGGCTACAATGAGCAGTTCTTC | CASSTSAGTSGYNEQFF
TRBJ2-7 | - | - | TRBV11-2 | TGTGCCAGCAGCCAAGAAGGGGGTTTGGGGATTAATCTCTACGAGCAGTACTTC | CASSQEGGLGINLYEQYF
TRBJ1-2 | many | TRBD1 | TRBV6-1 | TGTGCCAGCAGTATCGGGACAGGGGTCAACTATGGCTACACCTTC | CASSIGTGVNYGYTF
TRBJ1-5 | many | - | TRBV28 | TGTGCCAGCAGCCCGGTGTATAGCAATCAGCCCCAGCATTTT | CASSPVYSNQPQHF
TRBJ2-3 | many | - | TRBV27 | TGTGCCAGCAGTTCGGGTGGCGGCACAGATACGCAGTATTTT | CASSSGGGTDTQYF
TRBJ2-7 | - | - | TRBV6-1 | TGTGCCAGCAGTGAAGCCTACGGGAGCGGCAACGAGCAGTACTTC | CASSEAYGSGNEQYF
TRBJ2-3 | few | - | TRBV11-3 | TGTGCCAGCAGCCCGTGGCGGGGCGGCGCAGATACGCAGTATTTT | CASSPWRGGADTQYF
TRBJ1-4 | many | TRBD1 | TRBV29-1 | TGCAGCGTTCGGACGACAGGGAGCGAAAAACTGTTTTTT | CSVRTTGSEKLFF
TRBJ2-7 | - | TRBD1 | TRBV3-1 | TGTGCCAGCAGCCCGGGACAGGGTGTCGCCTACGAGCAGTACTTC | CASSPGQGVAYEQYF
TRBJ2-1 | few | TRBD2 | TRBV20-1 | TGCAGTGCTAGGTTCCCCGGGGGGGCCTTGTCCTACAATGAGCAGTTCTTC | CSARFPGGALSYNEQFF
TRBJ2-3 | many | TRBD2 | TRBV27 | TGTGCCAGCAGTCGAAGCGGGACGGCGGATACGCAGTATTTT | CASSRSGTADTQYF